Below, 3 T cell receptor beta chains from the same sample are listed, as sequenced in a study of T cells in Graves' hyperthyroidism and ophthalmopathy. Amplification of TCR beta CDR3 regions was performed using RNA transcripts as template. The HTBI set primed first-round TCR CDR3 RT-PCR. In TCRdb, the multiplex PCR reads were re-called with MiXCR into one record per CDR3 protein. Of hundreds of thousands of distinct CDR3 sequences in the sample, about a sixth were seen once. The sequencing input was blood. The receptors stem from a woman between 25 and 40 years old with Graves' hyperthyroidism.

This clonotype was detected ten times or more. The rearrangement uses TRBV7-2 and TRBJ2-3; a possible D gene is TRBD2 (6 bases). The CDR3 extends over 17 amino acids. The germline gives CDR1 SGHTA, CDR2 FQGNSA. Trimming took 5 bases from V and 0 from J, leaving 18 bases between them. CDR3 in amino acids: CASSSHPRDFSTDTQYF. The CDR3 DNA reads as TGTGCCAGCAGCAGCCACCCCCGGGACTTTAGCACAGATACGCAGTATTTT.

The chain carries TRBV9 and TRBJ2-1, with 16 bases that match TRBD2. The CDR3 covers 19 residues. V gave up 4 bases and J gave up 9 bases; unmatched junction bases: 16. Germline-derived CDR1 and CDR2 are SGDLS and YYNGEE. The CDR3 DNA sequence: TGTGCCAGCAGCCCTGGGACACTGTGGGGACTAGCGGGGGGGAGTGAGCAGTTCTTC. Its translation is CASSPGTLWGLAGGSEQFF.

Ten or more counts support this clonotype. The chain joins TRBV11-1 to TRBJ2-1; D is unclear. The CDR3 is made up of 13 amino acids. The ends were cut back, 1 base at V and 7 bases at J, with 8 bases in the middle. CDR1 and CDR2 from the germline V gene are SGHAT and FQDESV (reference sequence). CDR3 sequence reads: CASSLGLSNEQFF. The CDR3 coding sequence is TGTGCCAGCAGCTTAGGACTTTCAAATGAGCAGTTCTTC.